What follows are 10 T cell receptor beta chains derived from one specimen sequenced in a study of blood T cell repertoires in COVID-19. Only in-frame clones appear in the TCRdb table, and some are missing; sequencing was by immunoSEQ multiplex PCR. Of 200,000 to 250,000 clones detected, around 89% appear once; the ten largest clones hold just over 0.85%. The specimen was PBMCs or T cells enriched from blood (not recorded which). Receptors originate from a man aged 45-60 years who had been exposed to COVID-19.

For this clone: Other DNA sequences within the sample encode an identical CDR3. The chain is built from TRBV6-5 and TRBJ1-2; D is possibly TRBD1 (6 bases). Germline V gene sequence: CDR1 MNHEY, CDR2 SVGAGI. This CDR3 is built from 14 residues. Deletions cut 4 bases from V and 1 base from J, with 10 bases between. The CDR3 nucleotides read TGTGCCAGCAGTTTCGACAGGCGTAACTATGGCTACACCTTC. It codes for CASSFDRRNYGYTF.

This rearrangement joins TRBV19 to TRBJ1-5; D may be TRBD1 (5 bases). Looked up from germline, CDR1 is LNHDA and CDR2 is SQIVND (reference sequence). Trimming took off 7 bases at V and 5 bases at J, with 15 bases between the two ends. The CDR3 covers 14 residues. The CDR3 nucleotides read TGTGCCAGTATGGGATCGGGGGGTCATCAGCCCCAGCATTTT. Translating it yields CASMGSGGHQPQHF. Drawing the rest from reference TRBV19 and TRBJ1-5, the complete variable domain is DGGITQSPKYLFRKEGQNVTLSCEQNLNHDAMYWYRQDPGQGLRLIYYSQIVNDFQKGDIAEGYSVSREKKESFPLTVTSAQKNPTAFYLCASMGSGGHQPQHFGDGTRLSIL.

CDR3 region: CASSLGQGVLTPLHF. CDR3 coding DNA: TGTGCCAGCTCACTAGGACAGGGGGTGTTAACACCCCTCCACTTT. The chain employs TRBV18 and TRBJ1-6; 10 bases agree with TRBD1. The CDR3 has 15 residues. J was trimmed by 11 bases and V by 4 bases; bases with no gene match: 8. CDR1 and CDR2 from the germline V gene are KGHSH and LQKENI.

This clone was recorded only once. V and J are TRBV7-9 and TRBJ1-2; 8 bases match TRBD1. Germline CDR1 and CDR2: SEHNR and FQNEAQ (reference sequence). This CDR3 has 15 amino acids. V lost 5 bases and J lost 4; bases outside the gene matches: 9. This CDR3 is CASSPRTGRRYGYTF. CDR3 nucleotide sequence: TGTGCCAGCAGCCCACGGACAGGGAGACGCTATGGCTACACCTTC.

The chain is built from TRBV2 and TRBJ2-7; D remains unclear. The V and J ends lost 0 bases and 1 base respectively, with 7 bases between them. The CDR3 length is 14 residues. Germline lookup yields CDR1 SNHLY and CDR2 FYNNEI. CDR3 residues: CASSEATASYEQYF. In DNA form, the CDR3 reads TGTGCCAGCAGTGAAGCAACAGCTTCCTACGAGCAGTACTTC.

The DNA for the CDR3 is TGTGCCAGCAGCGCGACAGGGTCTGCTGGCTACACCTTC. It yields the protein CASSATGSAGYTF. The genes are TRBV27 and TRBJ1-2, with TRBD1 matching 7 bases. This CDR3 is 13 amino acids long. Losses at the gene ends were 6 bases for V and 7 bases for J; bases not matched to a gene: 8. CDR1 and CDR2 (germline): MNHEY, SMNVEV (reference sequence).

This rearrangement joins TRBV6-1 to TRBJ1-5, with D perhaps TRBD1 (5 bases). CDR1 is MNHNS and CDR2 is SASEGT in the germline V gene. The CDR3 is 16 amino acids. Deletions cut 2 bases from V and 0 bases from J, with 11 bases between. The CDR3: CASSEPGFYSNQPQHF. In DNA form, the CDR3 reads TGTGCCAGCAGTGAACCAGGGTTTTATAGCAATCAGCCCCAGCATTTT.

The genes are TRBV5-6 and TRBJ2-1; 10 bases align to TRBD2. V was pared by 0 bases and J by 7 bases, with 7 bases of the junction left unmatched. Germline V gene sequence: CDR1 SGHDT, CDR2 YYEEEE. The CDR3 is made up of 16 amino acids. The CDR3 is CASSLGPSGSLNEQFF. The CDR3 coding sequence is TGTGCCAGCAGCTTGGGACCTAGCGGGAGTTTGAATGAGCAGTTCTTC.

In DNA, the CDR3 is TGTGCCAGCTCACCTCTCAGGGGAGGGGATGGCTACACCTTC. This encodes CASSPLRGGDGYTF. V and J are TRBV18 and TRBJ1-2; D possibly corresponds to TRBD1 (6 bases). This CDR3 has 14 residues. V gave up 3 bases and J gave up 6 bases, with 14 bases separating them. Germline CDR1 KGHSH, CDR2 LQKENI.

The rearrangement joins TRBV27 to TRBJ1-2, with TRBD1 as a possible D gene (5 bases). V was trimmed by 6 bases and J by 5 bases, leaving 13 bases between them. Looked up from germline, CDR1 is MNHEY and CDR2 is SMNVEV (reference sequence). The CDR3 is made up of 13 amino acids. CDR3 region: CASRKGLNYGYTF. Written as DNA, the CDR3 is TGTGCCAGCAGAAAGGGGCTAAATTATGGCTACACCTTC.